The 21 T cell receptor beta chains given below trace back to one sample, sequenced in a study of patients and donors after allogeneic stem cell transplantation. TCRdb itself ran the RT-PCR reads through MiXCR, one entry per CDR3 protein. The data show about 200,000 distinct CDR3 sequences, with 35% to 45% seen just once and under 14% held by the top ten. The material sequenced was blood, either unsorted or a sorted T cell fraction (not recorded which). The receptors shown here come from a human donor who was either an allogeneic HSCT recipient or a stem cell or donor lymphocyte infusion donor (not recorded which). It is not recorded whose cells these are; they may come from a transplant donor.

There are a few counts of this clonotype. The V and J genes are TRBV18 and TRBJ1-5, with 7 bases aligning to TRBD1. Trimming removed 8 bases from V and 4 bases from J; junction bases left unmatched: 5. Germline lookup yields CDR1 KGHSH and CDR2 LQKENI. This CDR3 has 13 amino acids. CDR3: CASAGQPNQPQHF. The CDR3 DNA reads TGTGCCAGCGCGGGACAGCCGAATCAGCCCCAGCATTTT. Filled out from reference TRBV18 and TRBJ1-5, the complete variable domain reads NAGVMQNPRHLVRRRGQEARLRCSPMKGHSHVYWYRQLPEEGLKFMVYLQKENIIDESGMPKERFSAEFPKEGPSILRIQQVVRGDSAAYFCASAGQPNQPQHFGDGTRLSIL.

As concerns this clonotype: The DNA is omitted, as the CDR3 cannot be located on it reliably, and the CDR3 follows TCRdb's listing. The rearrangement links TRBV30 to TRBJ2-7; TRBD1 was called by the table and not checked on the DNA. Germline CDR1 and CDR2: GTSNPN and SVGIG (reference sequence). The CDR3 comprises 13 residues, both ends counted. The CDR3 loop is CAWGTGTGISLGF.

The CDR3 DNA follows: TGTGCCAGCAGCCTCCTCGGACGGGGGTCCGGCATTCAGTACTTC. Protein: CASSLLGRGSGIQYF. The gene calls are TRBV12-3 or TRBV12-4 and TRBJ2-4; D might be TRBD2 (6 bases). Trimming took off 6 bases at V and 9 bases at J, with 21 bases between the two ends. There are 15 residues in the CDR3.

The chain employs TRBV6-1 and TRBJ1-5; weak D call: TRBD1 (6 bases). This CDR3 has 17 amino acids. The germline V gene has CDR1 MNHNS and CDR2 SASEGT. Trimming stripped 2 bases from V and 7 bases from J, with 21 bases between. The CDR3 nucleotides are TGTGCCAGCAGTGAACGACTAACAGGGAGCCAGGGACAGCCCCAGCATTTT. Its protein product is CASSERLTGSQGQPQHF.

This clonotype came up once. The rearrangement joins TRBV7-9 to TRBJ1-2; a possible D gene is TRBD1 (5 bases). CDR3 length equals 16 residues. Trimming removed 5 bases at V and 4 bases at J, with 20 bases between. Germline values: CDR1 SEHNR, CDR2 FQNEAQ (reference sequence). The CDR3 DNA sequence: TGTGCCAGCAGCAGAGTGGTCGGGACTAAGCGCTATGGCTACACCTTC. Amino acid sequence: CASSRVVGTKRYGYTF. Full variable domain (rest looked up from reference TRBV7-9 and TRBJ1-2): DTGVSQNPRHKITKRGQNVTFRCDPISEHNRLYWYRQTLGQGPEFLTYFQNEAQLEKSRLLSDRFSAERPKGSFSTLEIQRTEQGDSAMYLCASSRVVGTKRYGYTFGSGTRLTVV.

The sample holds a few counts of this clonotype. The rearrangement uses TRBV4-3 and TRBJ1-2; unclear D gene. The CDR3 has 13 residues. Looked up from germline, CDR1 is LGHNA and CDR2 is YSLEER. V lost 1 base and J 3 bases, leaving 6 bases between the germline ends. The CDR3 nucleotides are TGCGCCAGCAGCCAAGGTGGGGACTATGGCTACACCTTC. Its protein is CASSQGGDYGYTF.

This clonotype showed up just a few times. J is TRBJ2-3 and V is TRBV5-4; possibly TRBD1 for D (5 bases). CDR1 is SGHNT and CDR2 is YYREEE in the germline V gene (reference sequence). This CDR3 is 15 amino acids long. The V end lost 3 bases, the J end lost 2 bases, and 13 bases lay between the germline ends. This CDR3 reads CASSYPTEVTDTQYF. The CDR3, as DNA: TGTGCCAGCAGCTACCCGACAGAAGTCACAGATACGCAGTATTTT.

This clonotype was detected a few times. Here the CDR3 reads CASSETDFSYNEQFF. The CDR3 nucleotides are TGTGCCAGCAGTGAGACCGATTTCTCCTACAATGAGCAGTTCTTC. The V and J genes are TRBV6-1 and TRBJ2-1; no clear D. The CDR3 contains 15 residues. The germline V gene encodes CDR1 MNHNS and CDR2 SASEGT. V was trimmed by 3 bases and J by 0 bases, leaving 9 bases between them.

The chain recombines TRBV27 with TRBJ1-6; D not resolved. Germline assignment: CDR1 MNHEY and CDR2 SMNVEV (reference sequence). Trimming cost V 2 bases and J 2 bases, with 10 bases left between them. This CDR3 has 16 amino acids. In DNA, the CDR3 is TGTGCCAGCAGTTTAAGCAGGTCTACCTATAATTCACCCCTCCACTTT. Residues: CASSLSRSTYNSPLHF.

This chain connects TRBV5-8 to TRBJ1-2; TRBD1 is a possible D gene (6 bases). This CDR3 is 16 amino acids long. V dropped 4 bases and J dropped 5 bases, with 21 bases sitting between them. Germline-derived CDR1 and CDR2 are SGHTS and YDEGEE. CDR3 nucleotide sequence: TGTGCCAGCAGCCTCCCGACAGGCCTAGGGAGGTATGGCTACACCTTC. Residues: CASSLPTGLGRYGYTF.

The gene calls are TRBV6-2 or TRBV6-3 and TRBJ2-2; tentative D call: TRBD2 (6 bases). Per germline, CDR1 MNHEY and CDR2 SVGEGT. The length of the CDR3 is 13 residues. V lost 7 bases and J lost 0, with 6 bases in between. Here the CDR3 DNA reads TGTGCCAGCACGGGGGCGAACACCGGGGAGCTGTTTTTT. It encodes CASTGANTGELFF.

This clonotype came up a few times. The chain carries TRBV12-3 or TRBV12-4 and TRBJ1-3; D remains unclear. This CDR3 is 13 amino acids long. Trimming stripped 3 bases from V and 0 bases from J, with 3 bases between. In DNA, the CDR3 is TGTGCCAGCAGTTTCCGCTCTGGAAACACCATATATTTT. Amino acid sequence: CASSFRSGNTIYF.

This clonotype was seen a few times. This chain connects TRBV3-1 to TRBJ2-5, with D tentatively TRBD1 or TRBD2 (5 bases each). The germline V and J ends were trimmed by 1 base and 6 bases, with 12 bases remaining between them. Germline V gives CDR1 LGHDT, CDR2 YNNKEL (reference sequence). The CDR3 loop spans 14 amino acids. The CDR3 DNA reads as TGTGCCAGCAGCCAAGTCTGGCTGGGACAGACCCAGTACTTC. This translates into CASSQVWLGQTQYF.

The rearrangement joins TRBV18 to TRBJ1-1, with 10 bases aligning to TRBD1. From germline, CDR1 is KGHSH and CDR2 LQKENI. The CDR3 consists of 14 residues. V shed 1 base, J shed 8 bases, and the junction held 4 bases outside the gene matches. CDR3 residues: CASSPRQGAEEAFF. As DNA, the CDR3 is TGTGCCAGCTCACCACGACAGGGGGCGGAGGAAGCTTTCTTT.

The CDR3 sequence is CSVRRLTDTQYF. The CDR3 bases are TGCAGTGTGAGGCGTCTCACAGATACGCAGTATTTT. This sequence joins TRBV20-1 and TRBJ2-3; D unclear. This CDR3 has 12 residues. The germline V gene encodes CDR1 DFQATT and CDR2 SNEGSKA (reference sequence). V lost 7 bases and J 2 bases, leaving 10 bases between the germline ends.

J is TRBJ1-5 and V is TRBV24-1; D is undetermined. V lost 5 bases and J 2 bases, leaving 6 bases between the germline ends. The V gene's germline CDR1 is KGHDR and CDR2 SFDVKD. CDR3 size: 13 residues. The CDR3 sequence is CATSGSGNQPQHF. The CDR3 DNA reads TGTGCCACCAGTGGCTCGGGCAATCAGCCCCAGCATTTT.

This clonotype was seen only a few times. The chain has TRBV6-4 and TRBJ2-2, with D uncertain. Trimming removed 6 bases from V and 0 bases from J, with 8 bases in between. Germline V lookup: CDR1 MRHNA, CDR2 SNTAGT. The CDR3 has 14 amino acids. CDR3 in DNA: TGTGCCAGCAGCCCGGGCCCGAACACCGGGGAGCTGTTTTTT. It specifies CASSPGPNTGELFF.

The genes are TRBV10-3 and TRBJ1-1; D is ambiguous. This CDR3 is built from 13 residues. Germline CDR1 and CDR2: ENHRY and SYGVKD. Trimming pared 6 bases from V and 6 bases from J, leaving 14 bases between. The CDR3 DNA sequence: TGTGCCATCAGGTGGGAGGGTAAACCTGAAGCTTTCTTT. Its translation: CAIRWEGKPEAFF.

In this sample, this clonotype turned up a few times. The J gene is TRBJ2-2, the V gene TRBV10-1; D tentatively fits TRBD1 or TRBD2 (5 bases each). The germline V gene encodes CDR1 WNHNN and CDR2 SYGVQD (reference sequence). The CDR3 extends over 16 amino acids. The V gene lost 3 bases and the J gene lost 7 bases, with 18 bases spanning the gap. DNA for the CDR3: TGCGCCAGCAGTGAATATACGGGGCTTCGTATCGGGGAGCTGTTTTTT. Translated: CASSEYTGLRIGELFF.

This sequence joins TRBV11-2 and TRBJ2-2, with D hard to call. Deletions cut 5 bases from V and 6 bases from J, with 13 bases between. CDR3 length: 14 amino acids. From germline, CDR1 is SGHAT and CDR2 FQNNGV. CDR3 region: CASSRFLVPGELFF. CDR3 in DNA: TGTGCCAGCAGCCGCTTCCTGGTCCCCGGGGAGCTGTTTTTT.

The gene calls are TRBV5-1 and TRBJ1-6; 10 bases are shared with TRBD1. The CDR3 sequence is 16 residues long. In germline, CDR1 is SGHRS, CDR2 YFSETQ. The J segment lost 7 bases and the V segment lost 4 bases, leaving 8 bases of the junction unmatched. The CDR3 region has the DNA TGCGCCAGCAGCACCTCGGACAGGGGGAAAAATTCACCCCTCCACTTT. The encoded protein is CASSTSDRGKNSPLHF.